This TCR beta chain was recovered during a study of STAT3 mutations in large granular lymphocyte leukemia. A remark on this clone: Its antigen is undetermined.

This CDR3 region has 16 residues. Germline V gene lookup returns CDR1 SGHAT and CDR2 FQDESV (reference sequence). Trimming took 4 bases from V and 5 from J; bases not matched to a gene: 8. TCRdb keeps only in-frame clones here, not all; method: immunoSEQ multiplex PCR. The table records more than 10,000 clones, just over 85% of them present only once. General study points: No sample exists from the first appearance of each clone. Suggested: STAT3 mutation was not the ancestral event for these clonal expansions. Differing intervals and regimens complicate linking therapy response to clone burden. In T-cell large granular lymphocyte leukemia, about half of patients showed multiple immunodominant subclonotypes.

The rearrangement uses TRBV11-1 and TRBJ2-2, with TRBD1 matching 9 bases. The sequencing sample was made of PBMCs. The clonotype was recovered from a human donor with T large granular lymphocyte leukemia. Some clones in this sample may be carry-over from other donors' samples. This CDR3 is CASSSSDRGYTGELFF. The CDR3 DNA reads as TGTGCCAGCAGCTCCTCGGACAGGGGCTATACCGGGGAGCTGTTTTTT.